This T cell receptor beta chain was profiled in a study of blood T cell repertoires in COVID-19. Those who participated ranged in age from roughly 18 to 90 years and resided in about two dozen US areas. Two negative PCRs, clearance, or symptom resolution were required of recovered Cohort 3 donors. Clones were read by immunoSEQ multiplex PCR, and TCRdb kept only the in-frame ones, dropping some. The table has around 300,000 clones, roughly nine tenths seen once; the top ten hold approximately 2.5%. The CDR3 contains 15 residues. Germline V gene data show CDR1 as LGHNA and CDR2 as YNFKEQ. The V segment lost 3 bases and the J segment 1 base; nucleotides outside the gene matches: 3.

The origin of this receptor is a woman younger than 35 who had recovered from COVID-19. The genes are TRBV4-2 and TRBJ2-5, with 9 bases that match TRBD2. Material: PBMCs or T cells enriched from blood (not recorded which). CDR3 amino acids: CASSQIAGAQETQYF. In nucleotides, the CDR3 is TGTGCCAGCAGCCAGATAGCGGGGGCCCAAGAGACCCAGTACTTC.